A single sample gave rise to the 19 T cell receptor beta chains below, sequenced in a study of cytomegalovirus exposure and HLA in healthy donors. The PCR made use of 60 Vbeta and 13 Jbeta primers. Assay used: immunoSEQ multiplex PCR; TCRdb lists only in-frame clones, some missing. The sample records 210,000 or so clones, around four fifths being singletons. The sample consisted of PBMCs. These TCRs come from a boy under 10 years old in good health and CMV-seronegative.

The CDR3 DNA reads as TGTGCCAGCAGCCAAGGACAGTTCCCCTCCTACGAGCAGTACTTC. Its protein product is CASSQGQFPSYEQYF. The chain couples TRBV14 to TRBJ2-7, with a weak D call TRBD1 (5 bases). This CDR3 has 15 residues. The germline V and J ends were trimmed by 1 base and 0 bases, with 10 bases remaining between them. Germline values: CDR1 SGHDN, CDR2 FVKESK.

The chain recombines TRBV18 with TRBJ1-2, with 9 bases fitting TRBD1. The CDR3 is 16 amino acids. J was trimmed by 6 bases and V by 3 bases; bases with no gene match: 11. CDR1 and CDR2 from the germline V gene are KGHSH and LQKENI. The CDR3 region has the DNA TGTGCCAGCTCACCGACAGGGGGGGCAAGAGTCGATGGCTACACCTTC. Residues: CASSPTGGARVDGYTF.

The chain joins TRBV19 to TRBJ2-1, with 9 bases fitting TRBD2. This CDR3 is built from 15 residues. Germline trimming cut 3 bases from V and 4 bases from J; bases unmatched to any gene: 4. The germline gives CDR1 LNHDA, CDR2 SQIVND (reference sequence). This CDR3 reads CASSINAGGYNEQFF. The CDR3 bases are TGTGCCAGTAGTATTAACGCGGGAGGGTACAATGAGCAGTTCTTC.

This rearrangement joins TRBV30 to TRBJ2-5; TRBD1 agrees at 9 bases. The J call is in doubt because the DNA end fits TRBJ2-7 better. The CDR3 spans 14 residues. The germline CDR1 and CDR2 sequences are GTSNPN and SVGIG (reference sequence). In DNA, the CDR3 is TGTGCCTGGAGTCTGACAGGGGGTACCTACGAGCAGTACTTC. This encodes CAWSLTGGTYEQYF.

The rearrangement uses TRBV2 and TRBJ2-3, with 13 bases identical to TRBD2. The ends lost 6 bases at V and 6 bases at J; junction bases unmatched: 0. Per the germline V gene, CDR1 is SNHLY and CDR2 is FYNNEI. The CDR3 spans 13 residues. In DNA, the CDR3 is TGTGCCAGCAGGACTAGCGGGGGGGATACGCAGTATTTT. Amino acid sequence: CASRTSGGDTQYF.

This clone was seen once. The sample carries other DNA sequences with the same CDR3. The CDR3 DNA reads as TGTGCCAGCAGCTTCGGGACAGGGGGCAGCGGCTACACCTTC. Translation gives CASSFGTGGSGYTF. V and J are TRBV5-6 and TRBJ1-2, with TRBD1 matching over 12 bases. The junction had 4 bases not matched to a gene; V was cut back by 2 bases and J by 8 bases. The germline V gene has CDR1 SGHDT and CDR2 YYEEEE. The CDR3 sequence is 14 residues long.

The chain combines TRBV29-1 with TRBJ1-2; 7 bases map to TRBD1. The V gene's germline CDR1 is SQVTM and CDR2 ANQGSEA. CDR3 size: 14 residues. Germline trimming cut 1 base from V and 5 bases from J; bases unmatched to any gene: 7. CDR3 sequence reads: CSVEGGGLGYGYTF. CDR3 DNA: TGCAGCGTTGAAGGAGGGGGCCTGGGGTATGGCTACACCTTC.

The genes are TRBV7-9 and TRBJ2-3; 9 nucleotides match TRBD2. CDR1 and CDR2 from the germline V gene are SEHNR and FQNEAQ (reference sequence). Losses at the gene ends were 3 bases for V and 4 bases for J; bases not matched to a gene: 11. The CDR3 is made up of 17 amino acids. DNA of the CDR3: TGTGCCAGCAGCTTGGGCCCAATAGCGGGAGAGGCAGATACGCAGTATTTT. Encoded protein: CASSLGPIAGEADTQYF. Full variable domain (outside the CDR3, taken from reference TRBV7-9 and TRBJ2-3): DTGVSQNPRHKITKRGQNVTFRCDPISEHNRLYWYRQTLGQGPEFLTYFQNEAQLEKSRLLSDRFSAERPKGSFSTLEIQRTEQGDSAMYLCASSLGPIAGEADTQYFGPGTRLTVL.

The V gene is TRBV5-1, the J gene TRBJ2-7; a possible D gene is TRBD1 (5 bases). The CDR3 covers 16 residues. Germline CDR1 SGHRS, CDR2 YFSETQ. The V end was cut by 4 bases, the J end by 0 bases, with 17 bases between. CDR3 DNA sequence: TGCGCCAGCAGCCCTAGTTACAGGTCGAGCTCCTACGAGCAGTACTTC. This translates into CASSPSYRSSSYEQYF.

This chain uses TRBV30 with TRBJ2-7; D may be TRBD2 (5 bases). CDR3 length equals 14 residues. The germline gives CDR1 GTSNPN, CDR2 SVGIG (reference sequence). V was cut by 0 bases and J by 1 base, with 10 bases left in between. The CDR3 DNA reads as TGTGCCTGGAGTGTCACGGGGTTATCCTACGAGCAGTACTTC. This sequence encodes CAWSVTGLSYEQYF.

The chain is built from TRBV29-1 and TRBJ2-7, with D tentatively TRBD2 (6 bases). CDR1 and CDR2 from the germline V gene are SQVTM and ANQGSEA. The V end was cut by 6 bases, the J end by 7 bases, with 16 bases between. There are 12 residues in the CDR3. The CDR3 loop is CSVQNGGSEQYF. The CDR3 DNA sequence: TGCAGCGTCCAAAATGGGGGGTCGGAGCAGTACTTC.

In its sample, this clone was seen a few times. The V call is TRBV9, the J call TRBJ2-6; D is perhaps TRBD2 (6 bases). This CDR3 contains 18 residues. CDR1 and CDR2 from the germline V gene are SGDLS and YYNGEE. V was cut by 0 bases and J by 0 bases, with 13 bases left in between. The CDR3 here is CASSVADGGNSGANVLTF. The DNA for the CDR3 is TGTGCCAGCAGCGTAGCGGACGGGGGAAACTCTGGGGCCAACGTCCTGACTTTC.

This clone was picked up one time. J is TRBJ2-7 and V is TRBV19; maybe TRBD1 (6 bases). Trimming took 1 base from V and 3 from J, leaving 19 bases between them. The CDR3 sequence is 17 residues long. Germline values: CDR1 LNHDA, CDR2 SQIVND (reference sequence). CDR3 residues: CASSIATGPRSFYEQYF. The CDR3 DNA is TGTGCCAGTAGTATAGCCACAGGGCCCCGGTCATTCTACGAGCAGTACTTC.

The V gene is TRBV5-6, the J gene TRBJ2-1; the match to TRBD2 covers 12 bases. The CDR3 length is 16 residues. The trim removed 4 bases at V and 6 bases at J, leaving 8 bases unmatched. Germline lookup yields CDR1 SGHDT and CDR2 YYEEEE. As DNA, the CDR3 is TGTGCCAGCAGCCCCCTAGCGGGAGGGCCGAGCAATGAGCAGTTCTTC. This translates into CASSPLAGGPSNEQFF.

The CDR3 region is CASSFLGGGGYTF. CDR3 DNA: TGTGCCAGCAGCTTCCTGGGCGGGGGCGGCTACACCTTC. The V call is TRBV5-4, the J call TRBJ1-2, with D possibly TRBD1 on 6 matching bases. V dropped 2 bases and J dropped 8 bases, with 13 bases sitting between them. Germline loops: CDR1 SGHNT, CDR2 YYREEE (reference sequence). The CDR3 has 13 residues.

The chain couples TRBV27 to TRBJ2-7, with 14 bases matching TRBD2. The CDR3 loop spans 16 amino acids. Germline V gene sequence: CDR1 MNHEY, CDR2 SMNVEV (reference sequence). V lost 5 bases and J lost 6; bases outside the gene matches: 9. CDR3 in DNA: TGTGCCAGCAGTCCCCCGGGACTAGCGGGAGCTGGCGAGCAGTACTTC. Protein product: CASSPPGLAGAGEQYF.

The CDR3 loop reads CASSLIAGGPEETQYF. DNA for the CDR3: TGCGCCAGCAGCTTGATAGCGGGAGGGCCGGAAGAGACCCAGTACTTC. This sequence joins TRBV5-1 and TRBJ2-5; 11 bases align to TRBD2. This CDR3 contains 16 residues. Trimming at V came to 1 base and at J to 3 bases, leaving 5 bases not matched to a gene. CDR1 is SGHRS and CDR2 is YFSETQ in the germline V gene.

V gene TRBV29-1 combines with J gene TRBJ1-5, with TRBD1 matching over 7 bases. Germline CDR1 SQVTM, CDR2 ANQGSEA. This CDR3 region has 13 residues. Germline trimming cut 7 bases from V and 5 bases from J; bases unmatched to any gene: 8. The CDR3 DNA is TGCAGCGCCTCGACAGGGTGGGATCAGCCCCAGCATTTT. Amino acids: CSASTGWDQPQHF.

The rearrangement joins TRBV9 to TRBJ2-5; the match to TRBD1 covers 9 bases. J was trimmed by 4 bases and V by 3 bases; bases with no gene match: 10. CDR3 length: 16 amino acids. Germline loops: CDR1 SGDLS, CDR2 YYNGEE. CDR3: CASSGGGQGRGETQYF. The CDR3 DNA follows: TGTGCCAGCAGCGGAGGGGGACAGGGAAGGGGAGAGACCCAGTACTTC.